A single sample is the source of the 22 T cell receptor beta chains below, sequenced in a study of T-cell reconstitution after alpha-beta-depleted transplantation in children. TCRbeta library preparation incorporated unique molecular identifiers. TCRdb reanalysed the PCR reads using MiXCR and keeps one entry per CDR3 protein. The table shows about a million distinct CDR3 sequences, with under 30% occurring only once. The sequences come from PBMCs, mostly from graft donor cells, collected 360 days after TCRalphabeta/CD19-depleted stem cell transplant. The origin of the receptors is a boy younger than two who had a stem cell transplant for SCID, so the T cells may come from the graft donor.

V and J are TRBV20-1 and TRBJ1-5; the match to TRBD1 covers 7 bases. The germline V gene has CDR1 DFQATT and CDR2 SNEGSKA (reference sequence). The V segment lost 5 bases and the J segment 11 bases; nucleotides outside the gene matches: 15. The CDR3 has 14 residues. CDR3 nucleotides: TGCAGTGCTCCCCGGGGGGAGGTCCAGGGGGCCCAGCATTTT. Translated: CSAPRGEVQGAQHF.

The rearrangement joins TRBV2 to TRBJ2-7; possibly TRBD2 for D (6 bases). The V gene's germline CDR1 is SNHLY and CDR2 FYNNEI. The CDR3 consists of 18 residues. Deletions cut 2 bases from V and 2 bases from J, with 22 bases between. In nucleotides, the CDR3 is TGTGCCAGCAGTGAACCGGACACCGGTCTTAGGACTACCTACGAGCAGTACTTC. This gives the protein CASSEPDTGLRTTYEQYF.

The rearrangement uses TRBV15 and TRBJ2-3, with 7 bases identical to TRBD2. This CDR3 comprises 16 residues. The V gene's germline CDR1 is LNHNV and CDR2 YYDKDF (reference sequence). V shed 1 base, J shed 1 base, and the junction held 5 bases outside the gene matches. Here the CDR3 reads CATSRVGSGGTDTQYF. As DNA, the CDR3 is TGTGCCACCAGCAGAGTCGGAAGCGGGGGCACAGATACGCAGTATTTT.

The chain recombines TRBV11-2 with TRBJ2-7; the D is unclear. The V end was cut by 3 bases, the J end by 0 bases, with 12 bases between. The CDR3 contains 15 residues. Germline CDR1 SGHAT, CDR2 FQNNGV. The DNA of the CDR3 is TGTGCCAGCAGCTTGGTGTTGGCAGTCTCCTACGAGCAGTACTTC. It is translated as CASSLVLAVSYEQYF.

A few counts support this clonotype. This chain connects TRBV6-2 or TRBV6-3 to TRBJ2-1; 7 bases are a match to TRBD1. Per germline, CDR1 MNHEY and CDR2 SVGEGT. The ends lost 2 bases at V and 4 bases at J; junction bases unmatched: 5. The CDR3 is 15 amino acids. CDR3 in amino acids: CASSYRQGKYNEQFF. The CDR3 nucleotides are TGTGCCAGCAGTTACCGACAGGGAAAATACAATGAGCAGTTCTTC.

This clonotype has only a few counts. The chain carries TRBV6-1 and TRBJ2-1; 7 bases line up with TRBD2. The CDR3 loop spans 15 amino acids. Germline CDR1 and CDR2: MNHNS and SASEGT. J gave up 3 bases and V 3 bases, and 5 bases lay outside the gene matches. CDR3 region: CASSERTRDYNEQFF. CDR3 sequence (DNA): TGTGCCAGCAGTGAGCGGACTAGAGACTACAATGAGCAGTTCTTC.

This clonotype was seen more than once but under ten times. The chain is built from TRBV20-1 and TRBJ2-3; 8 positions match TRBD1. Germline V CDR1 and CDR2: DFQATT, SNEGSKA (reference sequence). Trimming took 3 bases from V and 3 from J; bases not matched to a gene: 8. The CDR3 is 15 residues long. CDR3 DNA sequence: TGCAGTGCTAGGCGACAGGGGCGATTGACAGATACGCAGTATTTT. As protein: CSARRQGRLTDTQYF.

This chain uses TRBV6-1 with TRBJ2-1; D call uncertain. V lost 6 bases, J lost 4 bases, and 19 bases lay in between. The CDR3 is made up of 16 amino acids. CDR1 is MNHNS, CDR2 SASEGT, per germline. The CDR3 loop reads CASSHLTHPLYNEQFF. DNA of the CDR3: TGTGCCAGCAGCCACCTAACCCACCCCCTTTACAATGAGCAGTTCTTC.

The chain combines TRBV6-5 with TRBJ2-3, with D perhaps TRBD2 (5 bases). Deletions cut 0 bases from V and 6 bases from J, with 10 bases between. The germline V gene has CDR1 MNHEY and CDR2 SVGAGI. CDR3 size: 14 residues. DNA of the CDR3: TGTGCCAGCAGTTACTCAGGGTGGAGGGATACGCAGTATTTT. Translation: CASSYSGWRDTQYF.

V gene TRBV12-3 or TRBV12-4 combines with J gene TRBJ1-1; TRBD1 matches at 7 bases. The CDR3 length is 15 residues. The trim removed 6 bases at V and 4 bases at J, leaving 11 bases unmatched. CDR3 DNA: TGTGCCAGCAGCTTCAGGGACAGTTTCTCCACTGAAGCTTTCTTT. Translating it yields CASSFRDSFSTEAFF.

The CDR3 nucleotides read TGCGCCAGCAGCCAAGGAGGGACAGGCGCCTTCCCCAGCTCCTACGAGCAGTACTTC. Its translation is CASSQGGTGAFPSSYEQYF. V and J are TRBV4-1 and TRBJ2-7, with 8 bases matching TRBD1. Germline lookup yields CDR1 MGHRA and CDR2 YSYEKL. This CDR3 comprises 19 residues. The ends lost 1 base at V and 0 bases at J; junction bases unmatched: 14.

This clonotype has more than one count but fewer than ten. The chain links TRBV7-2 to TRBJ2-7; 11 bases match TRBD2. The germline V gene has CDR1 SGHTA and CDR2 FQGNSA. CDR3 length: 17 amino acids. V lost 1 base, J lost 6 bases, and 11 bases stayed unmatched. The CDR3, as DNA: TGTGCCAGCAGCTTAGGGGTAGCGGGGGGGCCTGTGAGCGAGCAGTACTTC. Amino acid sequence: CASSLGVAGGPVSEQYF. Together with reference TRBV7-2 and TRBJ2-7, the CDR3 gives the full variable domain: GAGVSQSPSNKVTEKGKDVELRCDPISGHTALYWYRQSLGQGLEFLIYFQGNSAPDKSGLPSDRFSAERTGGSVSTLTIQRTQQEDSAVYLCASSLGVAGGPVSEQYFGPGTRLTVT.

This clonotype was observed a handful of times. The rearrangement joins TRBV15 to TRBJ2-7, with D hard to call. The CDR3 is 14 amino acids. Germline V gene data show CDR1 as LNHNV and CDR2 as YYDKDF (reference sequence). V was pared by 7 bases and J by 5 bases, with 18 bases between. CDR3 sequence: CATTPKGSPHEQYF. CDR3 bases: TGTGCCACCACCCCGAAGGGATCACCCCACGAGCAGTACTTC.

The chain uses TRBV7-2 and TRBJ2-3, with a weak D call TRBD1 (5 bases). The CDR3 runs to 13 residues. Trimming took off 1 base at V and 9 bases at J, with 11 bases between the two ends. CDR1 SGHTA and CDR2 FQGNSA come from the germline V gene. The CDR3 sequence is CASSLEAGFTQYF. CDR3 coding DNA: TGTGCCAGCAGCTTAGAGGCAGGGTTCACGCAGTATTTT. Supplemented by reference TRBV7-2 and TRBJ2-3, the full variable domain reads GAGVSQSPSNKVTEKGKDVELRCDPISGHTALYWYRQSLGQGLEFLIYFQGNSAPDKSGLPSDRFSAERTGGSVSTLTIQRTQQEDSAVYLCASSLEAGFTQYFGPGTRLTVL.

This clonotype was seen more than once but under ten times. The rearrangement joins TRBV28 to TRBJ2-7; maybe TRBD1 (5 bases). CDR1 MDHEN and CDR2 SYDVKM come from the germline V gene. V gave up 3 bases and J gave up 5 bases, with 11 bases separating them. CDR3 size: 13 residues. The CDR3 loop is CASSFRQGDEQYF. The CDR3 nucleotides are TGTGCCAGCAGTTTCAGGCAGGGTGACGAGCAGTACTTC.

The rearrangement joins TRBV27 to TRBJ1-2, with a weak D call TRBD1 (5 bases). The CDR3 totals 15 residues. Per the germline V gene, CDR1 is MNHEY and CDR2 is SMNVEV (reference sequence). V was pared by 3 bases and J by 6 bases, with 17 bases between. The CDR3 DNA sequence: TGTGCCAGCAGTTTCAGGGTCGAGAGTTTGGATGGCTACACCTTC. It codes for CASSFRVESLDGYTF.

This clonotype was seen more than once but under ten times. The chain is built from TRBV5-1 and TRBJ2-3; D not resolved. From germline, CDR1 is SGHRS and CDR2 YFSETQ. Between the trimmed V and J ends, which lost 0 bases and 6 bases, there was a span of 14 bases. The CDR3 extends over 15 amino acids. The CDR3 DNA sequence: TGCGCCAGCAGCTTGGGGTCTAGTTTACCTGATACGCAGTATTTT. This codes for CASSLGSSLPDTQYF.

Only a few counts were recorded for this clonotype. The chain couples TRBV28 to TRBJ2-5, with 10 positions matching TRBD2. Germline CDR1 is MDHEN and CDR2 is SYDVKM. The CDR3 has 19 residues. The V and J ends lost 4 bases and 4 bases, in that order; junction bases with no gene match: 18. CDR3 residues: CASSYNFIGLAGDRETQYF. The CDR3 region has the DNA TGTGCCAGCAGTTATAATTTTATCGGGCTAGCGGGGGATAGAGAGACCCAGTACTTC. Full variable domain (missing parts from reference TRBV28 and TRBJ2-5): DVKVTQSSRYLVKRTGEKVFLECVQDMDHENMFWYRQDPGLGLRLIYFSYDVKMKEKGDIPEGYSVSREKKERFSLILESASTNQTSMYLCASSYNFIGLAGDRETQYFGPGTRLLVL.

This clonotype was counted ten times or more. The chain couples TRBV5-1 to TRBJ2-7; D not certain. The V end was cut by 2 bases, the J end by 4 bases, with 7 bases between. Germline lookup yields CDR1 SGHRS and CDR2 YFSETQ. The CDR3 sequence is 12 residues long. Here the CDR3 reads CASSFAGYEQYF. The CDR3 bases are TGCGCCAGCAGCTTCGCCGGGTACGAGCAGTACTTC.

The rearrangement joins TRBV6-5 to TRBJ2-5; D is perhaps TRBD1 (6 bases). V lost 0 bases and J lost 4, with 12 bases in between. Germline values: CDR1 MNHEY, CDR2 SVGAGI. This CDR3 is 15 amino acids long. The CDR3 bases are TGTGCCAGCAGTTACTCGTTGGGGGCAGGAGAGACCCAGTACTTC. It encodes CASSYSLGAGETQYF.

This clonotype was recorded a few times. One end of the junction varies from germline; a read error may be responsible. The rearrangement joins TRBV2 to TRBJ1-1; no clear D. Per the germline V gene, CDR1 is SNHLY and CDR2 is FYNNEI. CDR3 length equals 13 residues. In DNA, the CDR3 is TGTGCCAGCAGGGAAGAGTTGAACACTGAAGCTTTCTTT. It translates to CASREELNTEAFF.

The CDR3 protein is CASSLILVLAPEQFF. CDR3 sequence (DNA): TGTGCCAGCAGCTTGATCCTGGTATTGGCCCCGGAGCAGTTCTTC. The V gene is TRBV5-6, the J gene TRBJ2-1; D call uncertain. CDR1 is SGHDT and CDR2 is YYEEEE in the germline V gene. The CDR3 is made up of 15 amino acids. V was pared by 1 base and J by 10 bases, with 18 bases between.